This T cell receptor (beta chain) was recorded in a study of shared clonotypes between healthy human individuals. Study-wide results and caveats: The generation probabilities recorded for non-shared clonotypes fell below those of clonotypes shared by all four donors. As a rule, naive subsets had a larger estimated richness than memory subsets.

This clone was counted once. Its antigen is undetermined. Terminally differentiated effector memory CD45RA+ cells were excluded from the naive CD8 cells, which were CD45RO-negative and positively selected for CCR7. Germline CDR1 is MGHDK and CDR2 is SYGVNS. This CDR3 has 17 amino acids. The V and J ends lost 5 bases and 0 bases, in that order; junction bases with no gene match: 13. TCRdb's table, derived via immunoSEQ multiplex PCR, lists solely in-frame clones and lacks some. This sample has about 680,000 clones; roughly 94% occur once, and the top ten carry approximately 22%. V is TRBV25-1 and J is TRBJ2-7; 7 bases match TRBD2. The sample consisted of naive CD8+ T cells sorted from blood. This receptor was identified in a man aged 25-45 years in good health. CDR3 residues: CASSPGSLAAPSYEQYF. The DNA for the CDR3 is TGTGCCAGCAGTCCGGGTTCCCTAGCGGCACCCTCCTACGAGCAGTACTTC.